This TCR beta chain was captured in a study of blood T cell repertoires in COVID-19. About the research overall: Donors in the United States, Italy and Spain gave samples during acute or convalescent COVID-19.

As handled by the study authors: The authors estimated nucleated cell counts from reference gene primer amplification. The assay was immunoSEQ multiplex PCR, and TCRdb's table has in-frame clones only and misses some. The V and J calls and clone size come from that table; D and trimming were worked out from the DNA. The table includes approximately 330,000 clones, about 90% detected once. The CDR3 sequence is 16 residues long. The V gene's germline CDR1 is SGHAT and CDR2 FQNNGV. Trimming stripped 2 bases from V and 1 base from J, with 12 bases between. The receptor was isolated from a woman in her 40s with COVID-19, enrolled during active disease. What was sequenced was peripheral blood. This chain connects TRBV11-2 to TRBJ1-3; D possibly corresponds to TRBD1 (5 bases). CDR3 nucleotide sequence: TGTGCCAGCAGCTTATACCAGGGTGAATCTGGAAACACCATATATTTT. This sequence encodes CASSLYQGESGNTIYF.